This T cell receptor beta chain stems from a study of regulatory T cells in long-lasting Graves disease. Library construction for TCR beta used iRepertoire HTBI primers and Arm-PCR of CDR3 regions. MiXCR, run by TCRdb on the multiplex PCR reads, gives a single entry per CDR3 protein. The data contain under 500,000 distinct CDR3 sequences, over 15% of them seen just once; the ten biggest clones take up about 11%. Notes on the study in general: Sample size, which was small, may have reduced accuracy.

As to time point: newly diagnosed GD, antithyroid drugs for less than 3 months. PBMCs were the source of the RNA used for TCR sequencing. Graves' disease was diagnosed by American Thyroid Association guidelines. Comments on this clonotype: As yet, its antigen is unknown.

Trimming cost V 4 bases and J 4 bases, with 19 bases left between them. The CDR3 spans 16 residues. From germline, CDR1 is SGHVS and CDR2 FQNEAQ. The sample also formed part of further work on T cells in Graves' hyperthyroidism and ophthalmopathy. That work states: An absence of ophthalmopathy progression within 18 months meant stable Graves' hyperthyroidism. The primer set for the first-round RT-PCR of the TCR CDR3 was HTBI.

The clonotype originates from a woman between 25 and 40 years old with Graves disease. This material consisted of peripheral blood mononuclear cells (PBMCs), taken at new diagnosis, from a patient treated with antithyroid drugs. V gene TRBV7-8 combines with J gene TRBJ1-2, with D tentatively TRBD1 (6 bases). The CDR3 region is CASSSGVTRGSYGYTF. Written as DNA, the CDR3 is TGTGCCAGCAGCTCGGGGGTCACCAGGGGCAGCTATGGCTACACCTTC.